This TCR beta chain was identified during a study of post-analysis software for immune sequencing data. Study-wide findings and caveats: Same-batch preparations were strongly co-clustered by F measure. Higher frequency in patients than in controls was seen for roughly five TRBV segments, with TRBV5-6, TRBV5-1 and TRBV20-1 among them.

TCR beta cDNA libraries had unique molecular identifiers. Each CDR3 protein gets one entry after TCRdb re-called the PCR reads with MiXCR. This sample yields about 560,000 distinct CDR3 sequences, of which roughly two fifths are seen a single time; more than 1.5% belongs to the top ten. As for this clonotype: Its antigen is unknown.

The CDR3 is 14 residues long. The V gene's germline CDR1 is MNHEY and CDR2 SVGEGT. Deletions cut 3 bases from V and 0 bases from J, with 7 bases between. Sequencing was done on a sample of blood. The rearrangement uses TRBV6-2 or TRBV6-3 and TRBJ2-3, with D unresolved. The clonotype was recovered from a girl aged 5-17 years with multiple sclerosis. The CDR3 DNA reads as TGTGCCAGCAGTTATGATAGCAGCACAGATACGCAGTATTTT. It yields the protein CASSYDSSTDTQYF.